Sequencing of this T cell receptor beta chain was carried out in a study of blood T cell repertoires in COVID-19. Study-level information: The cDNA or gDNA used as material had been derived from T cells, B-cell-depleted T cells, or PBMCs.

Germline CDR1 and CDR2: SEHNR and FQNEAQ (reference sequence). Trimming took 4 bases from V and 9 from J, leaving 16 bases between them. The CDR3 consists of 14 residues. Sequencing used immunoSEQ multiplex PCR; TCRdb keeps in-frame clones, though not all of them. The repertoire holds more than 200,000 clones, 70% to 90% seen once, with about a tenth in the top ten. This study enrolled people aged about 18 to 95 from around 26 US geographic areas. Recovered Cohort 3 donors showed two negative PCRs, clearance, or symptom resolution. Sequencing was performed on PBMCs or T cells enriched from blood (not recorded which). This receptor was identified in a man aged 25-45 years who had recovered from COVID-19. The chain carries TRBV7-9 and TRBJ2-1, with a tentative D call TRBD1 (5 bases). CDR3 residues: CASSYDSLRGEQFF. CDR3 bases: TGTGCCAGCAGCTACGACTCGCTTAGGGGTGAGCAGTTCTTC.